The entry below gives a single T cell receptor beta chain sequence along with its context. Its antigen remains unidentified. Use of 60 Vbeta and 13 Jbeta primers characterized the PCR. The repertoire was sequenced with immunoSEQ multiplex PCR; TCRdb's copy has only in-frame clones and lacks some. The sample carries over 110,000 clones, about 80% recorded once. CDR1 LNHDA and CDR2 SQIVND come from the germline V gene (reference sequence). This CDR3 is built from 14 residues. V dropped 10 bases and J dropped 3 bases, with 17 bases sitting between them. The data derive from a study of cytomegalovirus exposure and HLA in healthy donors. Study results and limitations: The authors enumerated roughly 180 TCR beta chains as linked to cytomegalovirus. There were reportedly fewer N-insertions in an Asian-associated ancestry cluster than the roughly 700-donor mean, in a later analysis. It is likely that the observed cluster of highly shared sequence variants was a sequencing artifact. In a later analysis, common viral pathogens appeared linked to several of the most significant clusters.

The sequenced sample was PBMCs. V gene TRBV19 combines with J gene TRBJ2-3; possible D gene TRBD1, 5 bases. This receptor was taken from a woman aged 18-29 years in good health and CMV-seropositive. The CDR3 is CATSPGQGTDTQYF. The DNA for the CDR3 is TGTGCCACCTCCCCCGGGCAGGGAACAGATACGCAGTATTTT.